Listed here is a single T cell receptor beta chain. Its target antigen remains unknown. Base qualities are missing; no much larger clone stands one base away. One collaborating source in Seattle enrolled patients while the patients were actively infected and followed the patients over time throughout the course of disease. Whole blood was collected in K2EDTA tubes by collaborating institutions according to the institutions' own protocols. For TCRbeta analysis, collaborators shipped samples as frozen whole blood, isolated PBMCs, or DNA extracted from either of those sample types. The source of the sample is a study of blood T cell repertoires in COVID-19 (dated by TCRdb to about 2020). As for the study more broadly: Samples from collaborators originated in the United States, Italy and Spain and spanned both the acute and convalescent phases of COVID-19. The prospective study material was composed of cDNA or gDNA derived from T cells, B-cell-depleted T cells, or PBMCs. Subjects who had been exposed to COVID-19, were actively infected with it, or had recovered from it provided the deeply sampled blood TCRbeta repertoires that made up the dataset. The repertoires were released in a freely available public database intended as a resource for research on the immune response to SARS-CoV-2. The samples were drawn from two sources: the first 160 participants of the ongoing ImmuneRACE study, and about 1,300 subjects contributed by 6 global collaborators. Sample metadata almost always included a de-identified subject ID, COVID-19 status, age in years and sex. HLA class I and class II types, where available, came from metadata supplied by the sample provider rather than from assay-based typing. General conclusions and limits of the study: The quantity of clinical and demographic metadata differed by source and by participant and was supplied without curation.

The immunoSEQ Assay, a bias-controlled multiplex PCR, was used to amplify TCRbeta CDR3 regions from genomic DNA. Regarding the original processing steps: Nucleated cell counts per sample were estimated from amplification of reference gene primers within the assay. To quantify the absolute abundance of each unique TCRbeta CDR3 rearrangement, sequence reads were collapsed and filtered. For each sample, productive Simpson clonality was calculated as the square root of Simpson's diversity index over productive rearrangements. Not all clones reach the TCRdb copy of this immuneACCESS table, which keeps in-frame sequences only. Checked studies attribute under half of the gap to unresolved V genes and leave the rest unexplained. D and trimming were read from the DNA, whereas the V and J calls and clone size are those reported in that table. The sample records 140,000 or so clones, around 84% of which are singletons. 8.9% of the sample is taken by the ten largest.

The germline V gene sets CDR1 to MDHEN and CDR2 to SYDVKM. V loses 7 bases, J loses 3 bases, and the germline ends lie 9 bases apart. The CDR3 sequence holds 12 residues, the cysteine and phenylalanine included. This entry keeps only the CDR3 DNA: 36 bases, framed from base 1. This TCR derives from a man aged 25 to 45 with COVID-19, enrolled during active disease. This receptor chain uses TRBV28 and TRBJ2-5; tentative D gene TRBD1, with 6 bases matching. Sequenced: peripheral blood. The nucleotide sequence reads as follows: TGTGCCAGCAACGGACAGAAAGAGACCCAGTACTTC. This sequence encodes CASNGQKETQYF. Joined to the reference TRBV28 and TRBJ2-5 proteins, this CDR3 gives the full variable domain: DVKVTQSSRYLVKRTGEKVFLECVQDMDHENMFWYRQDPGLGLRLIYFSYDVKMKEKGDIPEGYSVSREKKERFSLILESASTNQTSMYLCASNGQKETQYFGPGTRLLVL.